Following are 21 T cell receptor beta chains from one sample sequenced in a study of early T cells in non-severe SARS-CoV-2 infection. MiXCR, applied by TCRdb to the 5' RACE reads, yields one record per CDR3 protein. The sample lists approximately 62,000 distinct CDR3 sequences, approximately 13% seen once, with around 4.6% in the top ten. What was sequenced was whole blood. The receptors originated from an adult who was a healthcare worker with PCR-confirmed SARS-CoV-2 infection or an uninfected control (not recorded which).

This clonotype was counted ten times or more. The V call is TRBV10-3, the J call TRBJ2-3; 10 bases map to TRBD2. V was pared by 6 bases and J by 5 bases, with 8 bases of the junction left unmatched. The CDR3 covers 15 residues. CDR1 is ENHRY and CDR2 is SYGVKD in the germline V gene. CDR3 protein: CAISNLAGVGDTQYF. CDR3 bases: TGTGCCATCAGCAATCTAGCGGGAGTTGGAGATACGCAGTATTTT.

There are many counts of this clonotype. The chain couples TRBV30 to TRBJ2-3, with TRBD2 identical over 7 bases. Germline assignment: CDR1 GTSNPN and CDR2 SVGIG (reference sequence). Trimming cost V 2 bases and J 3 bases; bases outside gene matches: 5. The CDR3 is 14 amino acids. CDR3 sequence reads: CAWSRGTTTDTQYF. Written as DNA, the CDR3 is TGTGCCTGGAGTCGAGGGACTACAACAGATACGCAGTATTTT.

This clonotype was recorded only once. Given a much more abundant clone one base away, this may be a read error. The chain couples TRBV9 to TRBJ2-1; no definite D call. Trimming took 7 bases from V and 0 from J, leaving 14 bases between them. Germline V gives CDR1 SGDLS, CDR2 YYNGEE. CDR3 size: 15 residues. CDR3 nucleotides: TGTGCCAGCGGTCCGACGGGCGGCTCCTACAATGAGCAGTTCTTC. It codes for CASGPTGGSYNEQFF.

The V gene is TRBV10-3, the J gene TRBJ2-2; D tentatively reads TRBD1 or TRBD2 (5 bases each). The CDR3 loop spans 15 amino acids. The germline gives CDR1 ENHRY, CDR2 SYGVKD. Trimming pared 4 bases from V and 4 bases from J, leaving 13 bases between. CDR3 in amino acids: CAISGGIRFTGELFF. The CDR3 coding sequence is TGTGCCATCAGTGGGGGGATCAGATTCACCGGGGAGCTGTTTTTT.

The table lists this clonotype with a few counts. CDR3 in amino acids: CSASPGLNNEQFF. The CDR3 nucleotides read TGCAGTGCTAGCCCCGGGCTAAACAATGAGCAGTTCTTC. The rearrangement uses TRBV20-1 and TRBJ2-1; D gene uncertain. Germline V CDR1 and CDR2: DFQATT, SNEGSKA (reference sequence). Between the trimmed V and J ends, which lost 3 bases and 5 bases, there was a span of 11 bases. The CDR3 totals 13 residues.

A few counts support this clonotype. The rearrangement joins TRBV28 to TRBJ1-2, with D perhaps TRBD1 (5 bases). V lost 6 bases and J 4 bases, leaving 18 bases between the germline ends. This CDR3 contains 15 residues. Germline V gives CDR1 MDHEN, CDR2 SYDVKM. CDR3 residues: CASRSGGLELYGYTF. Written as DNA, the CDR3 is TGTGCCAGCAGGAGTGGGGGATTAGAACTCTATGGCTACACCTTC.

The rearrangement joins TRBV12-3 or TRBV12-4 to TRBJ1-2, with TRBD1 matching 9 bases. This CDR3 has 12 residues. Trimming cost V 4 bases and J 8 bases; bases outside gene matches: 2. The CDR3 is CASSYTGGGYTF. The DNA for the CDR3 is TGTGCCAGCAGTTACACAGGGGGCGGCTACACCTTC.

The rearrangement joins TRBV27 to TRBJ2-7, with D maybe TRBD1 (8 bases). Looked up from germline, CDR1 is MNHEY and CDR2 is SMNVEV (reference sequence). This CDR3 comprises 13 residues. Trimming removed 6 bases from V and 4 bases from J, with 13 bases in between. CDR3: CASRNRGGYEQYF. The CDR3 nucleotides read TGTGCCAGCAGAAACAGGGGGGGTTACGAGCAGTACTTC.

This clonotype appeared many times. The chain combines TRBV5-5 with TRBJ2-7, with a tentative D call TRBD1 (5 bases). The length of the CDR3 is 12 residues. Trimming took 4 bases from V and 2 from J, leaving 7 bases between them. CDR1 and CDR2 from the germline V gene are SGHKS and YYEKEE (reference sequence). CDR3 nucleotides: TGTGCCAGCAGCCTGGACACCTACGAGCAGTACTTC. Its protein product is CASSLDTYEQYF.

This clonotype showed up just a few times. This rearrangement joins TRBV9 to TRBJ2-3; weak D call: TRBD2 (7 bases). Trimming stripped 4 bases from V and 5 bases from J, with 23 bases between. The CDR3 length is 17 residues. Per germline, CDR1 SGDLS and CDR2 YYNGEE. CDR3 in amino acids: CASSSGGGVGAEDTQYF. The DNA of the CDR3 is TGTGCCAGCAGCTCGGGGGGCGGCGTAGGGGCGGAAGATACGCAGTATTTT.

The genes are TRBV7-6 and TRBJ2-5; maybe TRBD2 (5 bases). Looked up from germline, CDR1 is SGHVS and CDR2 is FNYEAQ. V lost 5 bases, J lost 2 bases, and 12 bases lay in between. This CDR3 contains 14 residues. The DNA of the CDR3 is TGTGCCAGCAGCGCAGGACTGAATCAAGAGACCCAGTACTTC. Translated, it gives CASSAGLNQETQYF.

The table lists this clonotype with a few counts. The chain couples TRBV10-3 to TRBJ1-6; D not certain. The length of the CDR3 is 14 residues. Germline V CDR1 and CDR2: ENHRY, SYGVKD. V was trimmed by 0 bases and J by 8 bases, leaving 8 bases between them. CDR3 in amino acids: CAISESNVDSPLHF. CDR3 DNA sequence: TGTGCCATCAGTGAGTCGAACGTTGATTCACCCCTCCACTTT.

There are many counts of this clonotype. The chain employs TRBV21-1 and TRBJ2-7; the table's D gene call, TRBD1, was not cross checked with the DNA. TRBV21-1 is marked as a pseudogene. The CDR3 extends over 17 amino acids. The CDR3 loop reads CASSTFWDSGSHYEQYF. CDR3 DNA sequence: TGTGCCAGCAGCACCTTTTGGGACAGCGGATCCCACTACGAGCAGTACTTC.

The sample holds a few counts of this clonotype. This chain's CDR3 is CASSLAIRGKGGELFF. In DNA form, the CDR3 reads TGTGCCAGCAGTTTAGCGATCAGGGGAAAAGGCGGGGAGCTGTTTTTT. The genes are TRBV12-3 or TRBV12-4 and TRBJ2-2; possible D gene TRBD1, 6 bases. Trimming shortened V by 0 bases and J by 7 bases, and 15 bases separated the two germline ends. The CDR3 runs to 16 residues.

This clonotype was seen at least ten times. The chain combines TRBV2 with TRBJ1-3; D gene ambiguous. CDR1 is SNHLY, CDR2 FYNNEI, per germline. The CDR3 is made up of 12 amino acids. Trimming stripped 5 bases from V and 4 bases from J, with 6 bases between. The CDR3 sequence: CASSLDGNTIYF. DNA for the CDR3: TGTGCCAGCAGTCTGGACGGAAACACCATATATTTT.

This clonotype was seen at least ten times. V is TRBV7-9 and J is TRBJ2-2, with no clear D. The CDR3 has 18 residues. V was trimmed by 3 bases and J by 1 base, leaving 18 bases between them. Looked up from germline, CDR1 is SEHNR and CDR2 is FQNEAQ (reference sequence). Here the CDR3 DNA reads TGTGCCAGCAGCTTTGAAGCACAGAGTTTAATGAACACCGGGGAGCTGTTTTTT. Translated: CASSFEAQSLMNTGELFF.

This clonotype was seen repeatedly, ten times or more. The rearrangement joins TRBV15 to TRBJ1-1; 9 nucleotides agree with TRBD1. The germline gives CDR1 LNHNV, CDR2 YYDKDF (reference sequence). This CDR3 contains 14 residues. With V trimmed by 0 bases and J by 6 bases, 2 bases remained unmatched. For the CDR3, the DNA is TGTGCCACCAGCAGAGATCGACAGGGGGCTGAAGCTTTCTTT. It encodes CATSRDRQGAEAFF.

This clonotype was seen only a few times. The gene calls are TRBV28 and TRBJ1-6; 9 nucleotides line up with TRBD1. Germline V gives CDR1 MDHEN, CDR2 SYDVKM. The CDR3 runs to 15 residues. The J segment lost 6 bases and the V segment lost 4 bases, leaving 4 bases of the junction unmatched. This CDR3 is CASSSGQGVNSPLHF. CDR3 sequence (DNA): TGTGCCAGCAGTTCGGGACAGGGAGTTAATTCACCCCTCCACTTT.

Ten or more counts support this clonotype. V and J are TRBV6-1 and TRBJ2-3, with TRBD2 as a possible D gene (5 bases). Germline V gene sequence: CDR1 MNHNS, CDR2 SASEGT. The V end lost 3 bases, the J end lost 6 bases, and 10 bases lay between the germline ends. CDR3 size: 13 residues. The CDR3 nucleotides are TGTGCCAGCAGTGAGAGACGAGGGGATACGCAGTATTTT. This gives the protein CASSERRGDTQYF.

This clonotype was recorded a few times. The rearrangement uses TRBV3-2 and TRBJ1-3. TRBV3-2 is a documented pseudogene. This CDR3 is 18 amino acids long. The CDR3 loop is CASSQVTGPRFSGNTIYF. The CDR3 nucleotides are TGTGCCAGCAGCCAAGTTACAGGGCCCCGATTCTCTGGAAACACCATATATTTT.

This clonotype has more than one count but fewer than ten. J is TRBJ1-5 and V is TRBV19; D is perhaps TRBD1 (5 bases). V lost 10 bases and J 4 bases, leaving 11 bases between the germline ends. CDR3 length equals 12 residues. Germline assignment: CDR1 LNHDA and CDR2 SQIVND (reference sequence). The CDR3 spells CATTQGNQPQHF. For the CDR3, the DNA is TGTGCCACCACTCAGGGTAATCAGCCCCAGCATTTT.